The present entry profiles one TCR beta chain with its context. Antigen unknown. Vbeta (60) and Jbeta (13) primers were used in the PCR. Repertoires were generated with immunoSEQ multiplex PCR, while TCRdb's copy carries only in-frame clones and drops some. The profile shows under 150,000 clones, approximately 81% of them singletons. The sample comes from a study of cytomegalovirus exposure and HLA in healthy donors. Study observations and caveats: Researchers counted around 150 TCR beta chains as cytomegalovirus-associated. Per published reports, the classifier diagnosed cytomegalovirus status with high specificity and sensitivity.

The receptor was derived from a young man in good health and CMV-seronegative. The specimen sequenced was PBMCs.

For the CDR3, the DNA is TGCAGCGTTGAGGGGGACAAGCCCTACGAGCAGTACTTC. It specifies CSVEGDKPYEQYF. The chain has TRBV29-1 and TRBJ2-7, with a tentative D call TRBD1 (6 bases). The germline CDR1 and CDR2 sequences are SQVTM and ANQGSEA. The CDR3 is 13 amino acids. V lost 3 bases, J lost 2 bases, and 11 bases lay in between.